Presented here are 18 T cell receptor beta chains from one specimen sequenced in a study of technical replicates of blood from several donors. Some clones are missing from TCRdb's copy, which holds only in-frame ones; the method was immunoSEQ multiplex PCR. The sample comprises about 75,000 clones, 95% to 98% of which are singletons, and roughly 0.2% rests with the top ten. The sample comprised T cells isolated from PBMCs. These receptors came from a human donor in good health.

This chain joins TRBV28 and TRBJ2-5; tentatively, D is TRBD1 (6 bases). In germline, CDR1 is MDHEN, CDR2 SYDVKM. Deletions cut 1 base from V and 3 bases from J, with 24 bases between. This CDR3 spans 19 amino acids. The CDR3 protein is CASSLLGPRSGQTEETQYF. The CDR3 DNA is TGTGCCAGCAGTTTATTGGGTCCTCGCTCCGGACAGACAGAAGAGACCCAGTACTTC.

The V gene is TRBV5-1, the J gene TRBJ1-2; 7 bases fit TRBD1. Germline V gives CDR1 SGHRS, CDR2 YFSETQ. CDR3 length: 14 amino acids. V gave up 2 bases and J gave up 4 bases; unmatched junction bases: 5. CDR3 sequence reads: CASSFDRDLYGYTF. CDR3 sequence (DNA): TGCGCCAGCAGCTTCGACAGGGACCTCTATGGCTACACCTTC.

J is TRBJ2-7 and V is TRBV11-2; 7 bases line up with TRBD2. From germline, CDR1 is SGHAT and CDR2 FQNNGV. The V and J ends lost 1 base and 6 bases, in that order; junction bases with no gene match: 3. The CDR3 is 13 residues long. The CDR3 nucleotides read TGTGCCAGCAGCTTAGGTTCTAGCGGCGAGCAGTACTTC. It encodes CASSLGSSGEQYF. Drawing the rest from reference TRBV11-2 and TRBJ2-7, the complete variable domain is EAGVAQSPRYKIIEKRQSVAFWCNPISGHATLYWYQQILGQGPKLLIQFQNNGVVDDSQLPKDRFSAERLKGVDSTLKIQPAKLEDSAVYLCASSLGSSGEQYFGPGTRLTVT.

The genes are TRBV9 and TRBJ1-2, with 8 bases lining up with TRBD1. The CDR3 is made up of 16 amino acids. Germline V CDR1 and CDR2: SGDLS, YYNGEE. V was clipped by 3 bases and J by 4 bases; unmatched bases: 11. As DNA, the CDR3 is TGTGCCAGCAGCGCCCCCCTTGGACAGGGCGCCTATGGCTACACCTTC. It encodes CASSAPLGQGAYGYTF.

The chain links TRBV5-1 to TRBJ2-5; 8 bases match TRBD2. The germline V gene encodes CDR1 SGHRS and CDR2 YFSETQ. V trimming: 0 bases; J trimming: 2 bases; junction bases outside the gene matches: 9. CDR3 length equals 17 residues. The CDR3 spells CASSLGIRAGGQETQYF. The CDR3 DNA sequence: TGCGCCAGCAGCTTGGGGATCCGCGCGGGAGGACAAGAGACCCAGTACTTC.

The rearrangement links TRBV4-1 to TRBJ1-4, with D possibly TRBD1 on 5 matching bases. Trimming pared 0 bases from V and 3 bases from J, leaving 11 bases between. In germline, CDR1 is MGHRA, CDR2 YSYEKL. The CDR3 covers 16 residues. The CDR3 sequence is CASSQDSGVANEKLFF. The CDR3 region has the DNA TGCGCCAGCAGCCAAGACTCGGGGGTGGCTAATGAAAAACTGTTTTTT.

The table lists this clone with a count of one. The chain links TRBV5-1 to TRBJ1-1; 10 bases match TRBD1. Germline V gene sequence: CDR1 SGHRS, CDR2 YFSETQ. V was clipped by 6 bases and J by 3 bases; unmatched bases: 5. The CDR3 spans 14 residues. The DNA for the CDR3 is TGCGCCAGCACTCGAGGACAGGGGGACACTGAAGCTTTCTTT. Translating gives CASTRGQGDTEAFF.

The genes are TRBV7-9 and TRBJ1-1, with D unclear. The CDR3 length is 14 residues. Germline assignment: CDR1 SEHNR and CDR2 FQNEAQ (reference sequence). V lost 0 bases and J lost 1, with 6 bases in between. The CDR3 bases are TGTGCCAGCAGCTTAGCTTCTACGAACACTGAAGCTTTCTTT. Translated: CASSLASTNTEAFF.

V usage is TRBV5-4 and J usage is TRBJ1-6; 8 bases agree with TRBD1. V gave up 5 bases and J gave up 6 bases; unmatched junction bases: 4. Germline assignment: CDR1 SGHNT and CDR2 YYREEE (reference sequence). The CDR3 runs to 14 residues. The CDR3 DNA reads as TGTGCCAGCAGTTGGGACAGGAGTAATTCACCCCTCCACTTT. Amino acids: CASSWDRSNSPLHF.

This clone was counted once. The chain is built from TRBV11-3 and TRBJ1-1; no clear D. V was clipped by 2 bases and J by 3 bases, with 10 bases between them. This CDR3 comprises 14 residues. Germline V gene data show CDR1 as SGHNT and CDR2 as YENEEA. CDR3 coding DNA: TGTGCCAGCAGCTTAATCGGAGGCGACACTGAAGCTTTCTTT. Its translation is CASSLIGGDTEAFF.

V usage is TRBV29-1 and J usage is TRBJ2-7; 10 bases fit TRBD2. This CDR3 has 15 amino acids. J lost 0 bases, V lost 4 bases, and 6 bases had no gene match. Germline V gene data show CDR1 as SQVTM and CDR2 as ANQGSEA. CDR3 sequence: CSVASPSGSSYEQYF. The CDR3 coding sequence is TGCAGCGTTGCTTCGCCTAGCGGGAGCTCCTACGAGCAGTACTTC.

V and J are TRBV6-6 and TRBJ2-5; the match to TRBD1 covers 10 bases. Trimming cost V 2 bases and J 5 bases; bases outside gene matches: 2. Germline V gene sequence: CDR1 MNHNY, CDR2 SVGAGI (reference sequence). The CDR3 runs to 14 residues. CDR3 amino acids: CASSYRTGGETQYF. The CDR3 DNA reads as TGTGCCAGCAGTTACCGGACAGGGGGTGAGACCCAGTACTTC.

The chain employs TRBV9 and TRBJ2-1; 8 positions agree with TRBD2. V lost 0 bases and J lost 5; bases outside the gene matches: 7. The CDR3 consists of 16 residues. CDR1 and CDR2 (germline): SGDLS, YYNGEE. This CDR3 reads CASSVAEGTRDNEQFF. The CDR3, as DNA: TGTGCCAGCAGCGTAGCTGAGGGGACTAGAGACAATGAGCAGTTCTTC.

J is TRBJ2-2 and V is TRBV29-1; weak D call: TRBD2 (5 bases). The CDR3 runs 12 residues. The V end lost 7 bases, the J end lost 1 base, and 7 bases lay between the germline ends. Germline lookup yields CDR1 SQVTM and CDR2 ANQGSEA. The CDR3 DNA follows: TGCAGCGCTGCGGGGAACACCGGGGAGCTGTTTTTT. This codes for CSAAGNTGELFF.

CDR3 nucleotide sequence: TGTGCCAGCAGCCTGTCTCGCCTAGCGGGGACGTACCAAGAGACCCAGTACTTC. Its protein is CASSLSRLAGTYQETQYF. V usage is TRBV5-4 and J usage is TRBJ2-5; 9 nucleotides line up with TRBD2. V was pared by 4 bases and J by 0 bases, with 13 bases of the junction left unmatched. There are 18 residues in the CDR3. Germline V CDR1 and CDR2: SGHNT, YYREEE (reference sequence).

The V call is TRBV5-1, the J call TRBJ1-1, with D unresolved. Trimming shortened V by 0 bases and J by 1 base, and 7 bases separated the two germline ends. The germline V gene has CDR1 SGHRS and CDR2 YFSETQ. The CDR3 runs to 14 residues. The CDR3 spells CASSLEAGNTEAFF. Written as DNA, the CDR3 is TGCGCCAGCAGCTTGGAGGCAGGGAACACTGAAGCTTTCTTT.

CDR3: CASSGRQGDTEAFF. In DNA, the CDR3 is TGTGCCAGCAGCGGAAGACAGGGAGACACTGAAGCTTTCTTT. The rearrangement uses TRBV11-2 and TRBJ1-1; TRBD1 aligns across 7 bases. The CDR3 has 14 residues. Germline CDR1 and CDR2: SGHAT and FQNNGV. The V gene end was trimmed by 5 bases and the J gene end by 3 bases; junction bases not matched to a gene: 6.

The rearrangement links TRBV7-2 to TRBJ2-3, with TRBD2 identical over 7 bases. After removal of 0 bases from V and 3 bases from J, the junction contained 6 bases not matched to a gene. The CDR3 totals 16 residues. Per the germline V gene, CDR1 is SGHTA and CDR2 is FQGNSA. CDR3 protein: CASSLALGGVTDTQYF. The CDR3 region has the DNA TGTGCCAGCAGCTTAGCGCTGGGGGGGGTAACAGATACGCAGTATTTT. Full variable domain (rest looked up from reference TRBV7-2 and TRBJ2-3): GAGVSQSPSNKVTEKGKDVELRCDPISGHTALYWYRQSLGQGLEFLIYFQGNSAPDKSGLPSDRFSAERTGGSVSTLTIQRTQQEDSAVYLCASSLALGGVTDTQYFGPGTRLTVL.